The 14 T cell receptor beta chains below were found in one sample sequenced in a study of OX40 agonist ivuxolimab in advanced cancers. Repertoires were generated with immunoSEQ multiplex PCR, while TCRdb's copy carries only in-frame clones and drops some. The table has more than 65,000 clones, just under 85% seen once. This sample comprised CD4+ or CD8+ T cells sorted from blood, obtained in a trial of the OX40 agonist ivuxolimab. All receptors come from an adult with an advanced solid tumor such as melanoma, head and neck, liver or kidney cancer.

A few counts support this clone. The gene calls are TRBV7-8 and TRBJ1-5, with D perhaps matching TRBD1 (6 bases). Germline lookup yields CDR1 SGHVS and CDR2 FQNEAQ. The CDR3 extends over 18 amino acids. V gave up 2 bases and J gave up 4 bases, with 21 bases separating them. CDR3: CASSLLASGGLTNQPQHF. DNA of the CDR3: TGTGCCAGCAGCTTACTCGCCTCCGGGGGGCTCACAAATCAGCCCCAGCATTTT.

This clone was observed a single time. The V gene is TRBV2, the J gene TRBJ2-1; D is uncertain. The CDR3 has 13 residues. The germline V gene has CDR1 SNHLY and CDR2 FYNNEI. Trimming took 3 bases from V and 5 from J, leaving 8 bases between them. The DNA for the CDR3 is TGTGCCAGCAGTGACCCGCAGAACAATGAGCAGTTCTTC. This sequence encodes CASSDPQNNEQFF. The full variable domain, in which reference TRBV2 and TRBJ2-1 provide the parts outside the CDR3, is EPEVTQTPSHQVTQMGQEVILRCVPISNHLYFYWYRQILGQKVEFLVSFYNNEISEKSEIFDDQFSVERPDGSNFTLKIRSTKLEDSAMYFCASSDPQNNEQFFGPGTRLTVL.

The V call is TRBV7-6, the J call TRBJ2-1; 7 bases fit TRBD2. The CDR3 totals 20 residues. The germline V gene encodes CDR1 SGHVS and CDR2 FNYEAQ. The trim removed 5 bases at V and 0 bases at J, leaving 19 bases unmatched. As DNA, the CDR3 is TGTGCCAGCAGCCCTCCGGGGCGGGAGATCCCCGGGAGCTCCTACAATGAGCAGTTCTTC. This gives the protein CASSPPGREIPGSSYNEQFF.

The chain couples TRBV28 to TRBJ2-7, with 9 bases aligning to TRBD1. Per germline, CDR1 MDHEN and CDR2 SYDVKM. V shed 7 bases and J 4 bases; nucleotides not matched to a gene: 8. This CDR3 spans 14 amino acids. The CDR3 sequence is CASIATGGFYEQYF. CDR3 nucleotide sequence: TGTGCCAGCATTGCTACAGGGGGCTTTTACGAGCAGTACTTC.

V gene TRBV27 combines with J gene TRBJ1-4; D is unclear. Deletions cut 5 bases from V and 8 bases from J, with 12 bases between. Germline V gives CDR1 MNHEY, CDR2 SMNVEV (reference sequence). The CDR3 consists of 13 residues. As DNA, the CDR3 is TGTGCCAGCAGTCCCTTTTCGAACGAAAAACTGTTTTTT. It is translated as CASSPFSNEKLFF.

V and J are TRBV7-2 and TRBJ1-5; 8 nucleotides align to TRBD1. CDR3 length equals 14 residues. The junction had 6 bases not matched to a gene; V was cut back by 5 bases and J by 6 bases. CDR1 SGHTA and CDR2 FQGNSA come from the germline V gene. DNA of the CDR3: TGTGCCAGCAGCCCGACAGGGGCCGCTCAGCCCCAGCATTTT. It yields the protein CASSPTGAAQPQHF.

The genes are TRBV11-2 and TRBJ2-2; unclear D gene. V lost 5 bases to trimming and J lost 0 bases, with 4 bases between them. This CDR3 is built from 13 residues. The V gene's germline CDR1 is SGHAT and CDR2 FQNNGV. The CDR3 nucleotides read TGTGCCAGCAGCCGCACGAACACCGGGGAGCTGTTTTTT. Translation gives CASSRTNTGELFF.

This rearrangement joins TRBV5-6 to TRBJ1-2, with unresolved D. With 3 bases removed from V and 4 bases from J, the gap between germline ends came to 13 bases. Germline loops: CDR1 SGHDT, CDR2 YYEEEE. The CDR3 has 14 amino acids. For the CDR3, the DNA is TGTGCCAGCAGCTCCGGCCCGCTAGGCTATGGCTACACCTTC. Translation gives CASSSGPLGYGYTF.

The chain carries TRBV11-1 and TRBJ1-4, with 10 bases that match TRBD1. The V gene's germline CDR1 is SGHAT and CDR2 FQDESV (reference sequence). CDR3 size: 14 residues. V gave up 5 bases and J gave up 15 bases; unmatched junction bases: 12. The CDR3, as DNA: TGTGCCAGCAGCGCCTCCCGGGACAGGGGCAGGATGTTTTTT. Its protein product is CASSASRDRGRMFF.

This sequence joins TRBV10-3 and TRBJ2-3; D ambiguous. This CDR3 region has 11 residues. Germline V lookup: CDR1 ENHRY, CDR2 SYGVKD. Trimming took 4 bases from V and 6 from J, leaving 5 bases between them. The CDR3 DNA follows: TGTGCCATCAGTGGTATGGATACGCAGTATTTT. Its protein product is CAISGMDTQYF.

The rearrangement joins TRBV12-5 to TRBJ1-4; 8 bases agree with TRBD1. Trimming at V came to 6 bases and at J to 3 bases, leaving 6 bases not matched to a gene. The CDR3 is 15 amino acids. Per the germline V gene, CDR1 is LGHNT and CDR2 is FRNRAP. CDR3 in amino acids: CASGTGDHANEKLFF. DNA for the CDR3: TGTGCTAGTGGGACAGGGGATCACGCTAATGAAAAACTGTTTTTT.

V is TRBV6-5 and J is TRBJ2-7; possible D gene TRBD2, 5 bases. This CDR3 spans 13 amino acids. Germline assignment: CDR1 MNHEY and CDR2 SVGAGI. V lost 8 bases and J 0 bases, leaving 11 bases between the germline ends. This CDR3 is CASQDSFSYEQYF. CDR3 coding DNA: TGTGCCAGCCAGGACTCATTCTCCTACGAGCAGTACTTC.

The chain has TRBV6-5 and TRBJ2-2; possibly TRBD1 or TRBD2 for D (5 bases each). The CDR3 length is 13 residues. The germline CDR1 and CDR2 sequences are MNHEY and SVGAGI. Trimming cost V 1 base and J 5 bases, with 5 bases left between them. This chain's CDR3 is CASSYWGTGELFF. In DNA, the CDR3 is TGTGCCAGCAGTTACTGGGGGACCGGGGAGCTGTTTTTT.

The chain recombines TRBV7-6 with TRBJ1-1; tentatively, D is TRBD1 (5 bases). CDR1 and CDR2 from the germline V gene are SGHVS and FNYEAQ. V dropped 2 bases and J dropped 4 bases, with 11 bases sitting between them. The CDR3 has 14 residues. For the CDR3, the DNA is TGTGCCAGCAGCTTATCCAGGGAAGTCACTGAAGCTTTCTTT. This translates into CASSLSREVTEAFF.